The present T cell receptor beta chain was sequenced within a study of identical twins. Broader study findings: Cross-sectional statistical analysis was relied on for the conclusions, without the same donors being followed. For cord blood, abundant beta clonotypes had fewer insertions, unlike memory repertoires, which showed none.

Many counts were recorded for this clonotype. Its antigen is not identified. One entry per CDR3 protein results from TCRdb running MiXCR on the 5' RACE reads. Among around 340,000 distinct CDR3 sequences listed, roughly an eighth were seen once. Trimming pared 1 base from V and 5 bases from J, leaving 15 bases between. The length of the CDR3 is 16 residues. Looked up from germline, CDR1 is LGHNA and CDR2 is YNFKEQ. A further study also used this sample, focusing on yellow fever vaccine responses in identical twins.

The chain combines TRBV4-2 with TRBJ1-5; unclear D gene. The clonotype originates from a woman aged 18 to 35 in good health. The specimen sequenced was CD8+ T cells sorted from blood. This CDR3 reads CASSQGNPTTDQPQHF. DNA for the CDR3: TGTGCCAGCAGCCAAGGAAACCCAACGACGGATCAGCCCCAGCATTTT.